Presented here are 8 T cell receptor beta chains from one specimen sequenced in a study of vaccination and CD4 T cells after COVID-19. Once obtained from cultured CD4+ T cells, the DNA was sequenced using the Oncomine TCR Beta short-read assay. TCRdb passed the PCR reads through MiXCR, listing each CDR3 protein once. The data show roughly 18,000 distinct CDR3 sequences, more than 70% seen once. Treatment indicated: 10-day PBMC culture with coronavirus spike peptide pools or control peptides (ViraFEST assay). These TCRs are of unknown antigen specificity. The sample consisted of CD4+ T cells from blood, cultured in vitro, taken after SARS-CoV-2 vaccination. These receptors originate from a human donor who received a COVID-19 vaccine.

The V gene is TRBV6-2 or TRBV6-3, the J gene TRBJ2-3, with unresolved D. The CDR3 runs 15 residues. Trimming cost V 2 bases and J 1 base, with 10 bases left between them. Germline CDR1 is MNHEY and CDR2 is SVGEGT. The CDR3 is CASSYLGLGTDTQYF. DNA for the CDR3: TGTGCCAGCAGTTACCTTGGATTGGGCACAGATACGCAGTATTTT.

The chain uses TRBV30 and TRBJ1-1, with 11 bases that match TRBD1. With 0 bases clipped from V and 4 bases from J, the junction kept 7 bases outside the gene matches. This CDR3 is 16 amino acids long. From germline, CDR1 is GTSNPN and CDR2 SVGIG (reference sequence). In DNA, the CDR3 is TGTGCCTGGAGTGTCTCTTATGGGACAGGGGGCACTGAAGCTTTCTTT. Its translation is CAWSVSYGTGGTEAFF. The variable domain in full, completed from reference TRBV30 and TRBJ1-1, reads SQTIHQWPATLVQPVGSPLSLECTVEGTSNPNLYWYRQAAGRGLQLLFYSVGIGQISSEVPQNLSASRPQDRQFILSSKKLLLSDSGFYLCAWSVSYGTGGTEAFFGQGTRLTVV.

CDR3 DNA: TGTGCCACCAGCAGAGGACAGACCGGGGAGCTGTTTTTT. Amino acids: CATSRGQTGELFF. The chain links TRBV15 to TRBJ2-2; TRBD1 is a possible D gene (5 bases). The ends were cut back, 1 base at V and 5 bases at J, with 5 bases in the middle. This CDR3 region has 13 residues. Germline V CDR1 and CDR2: LNHNV, YYDKDF (reference sequence).

The V and J genes are TRBV24-1 and TRBJ2-7; D might be TRBD1 (6 bases). CDR1 is KGHDR and CDR2 is SFDVKD in the germline V gene. This CDR3 has 14 residues. V was trimmed by 3 bases and J by 0 bases, leaving 8 bases between them. The CDR3 nucleotides are TGTGCCACCAGTGATAACAGGGTCTCCTACGAGCAGTACTTC. Its protein is CATSDNRVSYEQYF.

The chain couples TRBV24-1 to TRBJ1-2, with a weak D call TRBD1 (6 bases). The V gene lost 5 bases and the J gene lost 3 bases, with 12 bases spanning the gap. This CDR3 region has 14 residues. Germline CDR1 is KGHDR and CDR2 is SFDVKD. CDR3 protein: CATSGLNRDYGYTF. The CDR3 bases are TGTGCCACCAGTGGTTTAAACAGGGACTATGGCTACACCTTC.

The chain recombines TRBV6-5 with TRBJ1-3, with D unclear. The CDR3 covers 15 residues. CDR1 is MNHEY, CDR2 SVGAGI, per germline. Trimming left V 0 bases short and J 4 bases short, with 10 bases between. As DNA, the CDR3 is TGTGCCAGCAGTTACTCGTGGTCTTCGGGAAACACCATATATTTT. Its translation: CASSYSWSSGNTIYF.

This chain links TRBV10-1 with TRBJ2-7; D gene unclear. The CDR3 loop spans 11 amino acids. Trimming removed 6 bases from V and 4 bases from J, with 7 bases in between. From germline, CDR1 is WNHNN and CDR2 SYGVQD (reference sequence). CDR3 loop: CASRPPYEQYF. The CDR3 nucleotides are TGCGCCAGCAGGCCTCCTTACGAGCAGTACTTC.

The rearrangement links TRBV6-1 to TRBJ1-1; the match to TRBD1 covers 10 bases. Trimming cost V 6 bases and J 7 bases; bases outside gene matches: 5. CDR3 length: 13 amino acids. CDR1 and CDR2 (germline): MNHNS, SASEGT. In DNA, the CDR3 is TGTGCCAGCAGGCGGACAGGGGGGGATGAAGCTTTCTTT. It encodes CASRRTGGDEAFF.